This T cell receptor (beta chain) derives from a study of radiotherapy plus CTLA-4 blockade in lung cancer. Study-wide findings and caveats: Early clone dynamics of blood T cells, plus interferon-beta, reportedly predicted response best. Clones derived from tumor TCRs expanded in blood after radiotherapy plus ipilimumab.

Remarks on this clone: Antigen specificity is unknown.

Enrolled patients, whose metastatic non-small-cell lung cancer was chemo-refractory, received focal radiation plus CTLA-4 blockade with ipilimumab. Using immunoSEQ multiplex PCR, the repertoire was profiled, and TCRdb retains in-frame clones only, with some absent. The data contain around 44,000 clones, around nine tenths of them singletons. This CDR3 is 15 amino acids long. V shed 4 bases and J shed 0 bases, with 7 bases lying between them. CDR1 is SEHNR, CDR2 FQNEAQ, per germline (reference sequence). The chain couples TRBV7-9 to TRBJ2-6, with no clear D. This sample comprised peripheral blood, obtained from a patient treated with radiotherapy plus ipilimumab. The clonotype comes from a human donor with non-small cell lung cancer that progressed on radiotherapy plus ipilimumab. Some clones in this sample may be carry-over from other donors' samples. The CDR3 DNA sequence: TGTGCCAGCAGCTCCTCGGGCTCTGGGGCCAACGTCCTGACTTTC. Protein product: CASSSSGSGANVLTF.